The 5 T cell receptor beta chains reported below all come from one sample, sequenced in a study of beta chain features in type 1 diabetes. Study-wide points: Type 1 diabetes patients had moderately but significantly shorter TCRB CDR3s in all four CD4+ subsets.

These receptors have no identified antigens. Investigators reverse transcribed all isolated RNA, so they sequenced expressed TCRB transcripts. The data were produced by immunoSEQ multiplex PCR, yet TCRdb's version contains in-frame clones alone and is incomplete. This sample has around 250,000 clones; about 15% occur once, and the top ten carry about 0.018%. Sequencing input: naive CD4+ T cells from blood. The receptors shown here come from a man aged 25 to 40 with type 1 diabetes.

V and J are TRBV4-1 and TRBJ2-2, with 13 bases identical to TRBD2. The CDR3 has 19 amino acids. CDR1 and CDR2 (germline): MGHRA, YSYEKL. V was clipped by 2 bases and J by 0 bases; unmatched bases: 6. CDR3 DNA sequence: TGCGCCAGCAGCCAAATGACTAGCGGGAGGTCCGCGAACACCGGGGAGCTGTTTTTT. It is translated as CASSQMTSGRSANTGELFF.

This rearrangement joins TRBV9 to TRBJ1-4; the D gene is possibly TRBD1 (6 bases). This CDR3 comprises 16 residues. Trimming stripped 0 bases from V and 2 bases from J, with 11 bases between. The V gene's germline CDR1 is SGDLS and CDR2 YYNGEE. CDR3 in amino acids: CASSVASTGTNEKLFF. The DNA of the CDR3 is TGTGCCAGCAGCGTAGCTTCGACAGGTACTAATGAAAAACTGTTTTTT.

This clone was picked up a small number of times. The rearrangement links TRBV11-2 to TRBJ1-5; 8 bases agree with TRBD1. The trim removed 2 bases at V and 7 bases at J, leaving 7 bases unmatched. This CDR3 has 15 amino acids. CDR1 is SGHAT and CDR2 is FQNNGV in the germline V gene. This CDR3 reads CASSLTGGLGQPQHF. The CDR3 DNA is TGTGCCAGCAGCTTAACAGGGGGATTGGGGCAGCCCCAGCATTTT.

For the CDR3, the DNA is TGTGCCACCAGCAGGGACCGGGGGAGCTATGGCTACACCTTC. Translated: CATSRDRGSYGYTF. The rearrangement links TRBV15 to TRBJ1-2, with a tentative D call TRBD1 (5 bases). Germline V CDR1 and CDR2: LNHNV, YYDKDF (reference sequence). CDR3 size: 14 residues. With 3 bases removed from V and 4 bases from J, the gap between germline ends came to 12 bases. The entire variable domain, with the rest obtained from reference TRBV15 and TRBJ1-2, is as follows: DAMVIQNPRYQVTQFGKPVTLSCSQTLNHNVMYWYQQKSSQAPKLLFHYYDKDFNNEADTPDNFQSRRPNTSFCFLDIRSPGLGDTAMYLCATSRDRGSYGYTFGSGTRLTVV.

This rearrangement joins TRBV18 to TRBJ2-3, with no clear D. Trimming removed 4 bases at V and 2 bases at J, with 16 bases between. CDR3 size: 16 residues. Germline assignment: CDR1 KGHSH and CDR2 LQKENI. This CDR3 is CASSLTSSKNTDTQYF. Written as DNA, the CDR3 is TGTGCCAGCTCACTAACCTCAAGCAAAAACACAGATACGCAGTATTTT.